This T cell receptor beta chain was profiled in a study of neurological immune-mediated disorders. Study-wide results and caveats: HTLV-1-associated myelopathy had the most TCR clonal expansion, and multiple sclerosis had the least, less than healthy controls. The expanded clones of different subjects shared no CDR3 amino acid sequences (suggesting private repertoires in all groups).

TCRdb ran MiXCR on the 5' RACE reads and lists one entry per CDR3 protein. In the table there are under 40,000 distinct CDR3 sequences, roughly 13% of which are singletons. Unmatched junction bases numbered 7, after V lost 6 bases and J lost 4 bases. The CDR3 is made up of 15 amino acids. This clonotype was seen repeatedly, ten times or more. Its specificity is unknown. The sequencing sample was made of PBMCs. This clonotype was sampled from a woman aged 50 to 60 with HTLV-1-associated myelopathy (HAM/TSP). The rearrangement joins TRBV12-3 or TRBV12-4 to TRBJ2-2, with 8 bases fitting TRBD1. Here the CDR3 DNA reads TGTGCCAGCAGCCAGACAGGGGCGGTCACCGGGGAGCTGTTTTTT. It is translated as CASSQTGAVTGELFF.